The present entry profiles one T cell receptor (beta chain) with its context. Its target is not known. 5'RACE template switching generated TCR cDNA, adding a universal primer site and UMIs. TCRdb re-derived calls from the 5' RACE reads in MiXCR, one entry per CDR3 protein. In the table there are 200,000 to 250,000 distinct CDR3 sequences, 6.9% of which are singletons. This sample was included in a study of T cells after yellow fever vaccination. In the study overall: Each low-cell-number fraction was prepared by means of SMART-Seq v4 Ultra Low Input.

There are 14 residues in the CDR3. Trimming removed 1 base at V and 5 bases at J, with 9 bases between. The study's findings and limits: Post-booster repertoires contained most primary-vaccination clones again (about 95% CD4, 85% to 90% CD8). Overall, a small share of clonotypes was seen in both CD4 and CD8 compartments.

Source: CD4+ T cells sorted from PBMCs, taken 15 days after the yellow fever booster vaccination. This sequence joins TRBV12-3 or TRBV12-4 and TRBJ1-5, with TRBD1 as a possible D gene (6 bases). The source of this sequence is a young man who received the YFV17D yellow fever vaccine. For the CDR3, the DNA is TGTGCCAGCAGTTTAGGGGGGGCCCATCAGCCCCAGCATTTT. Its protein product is CASSLGGAHQPQHF.